This TCR beta chain was profiled in a study of T cell responses to AZD1222 COVID-19 vaccine. Deletions cut 2 bases from V and 6 bases from J, with 12 bases between. Germline CDR1 and CDR2: SGDLS and YYNGEE. This CDR3 has 14 amino acids. This table comes from immunoSEQ multiplex PCR, and its TCRdb copy is limited to in-frame clones, with some not included. The sample contains tens of thousands of clones, over 70% of which appear only once. With respect to this clone: Antigen: not known.

Study-level results: The donor cohort was predominantly white British with a female majority, and clonal diversity may have been underestimated. Reports indicate that nearly half of spike-specific TCRs are directed at unmutated variant regions. Two AZD1222 administrations were followed by greater Spike-specific TCR breadth and depth.

Specimen: peripheral blood, collected 28 days after the second AZD1222 dose. The origin of this receptor is an adult who received the AZD1222 COVID-19 vaccine. The chain links TRBV9 to TRBJ2-1; D not certain. The CDR3 DNA is TGTGCCAGCAGCGTCGAGGACGGCATCAATGAGCAGTTCTTC. This codes for CASSVEDGINEQFF.